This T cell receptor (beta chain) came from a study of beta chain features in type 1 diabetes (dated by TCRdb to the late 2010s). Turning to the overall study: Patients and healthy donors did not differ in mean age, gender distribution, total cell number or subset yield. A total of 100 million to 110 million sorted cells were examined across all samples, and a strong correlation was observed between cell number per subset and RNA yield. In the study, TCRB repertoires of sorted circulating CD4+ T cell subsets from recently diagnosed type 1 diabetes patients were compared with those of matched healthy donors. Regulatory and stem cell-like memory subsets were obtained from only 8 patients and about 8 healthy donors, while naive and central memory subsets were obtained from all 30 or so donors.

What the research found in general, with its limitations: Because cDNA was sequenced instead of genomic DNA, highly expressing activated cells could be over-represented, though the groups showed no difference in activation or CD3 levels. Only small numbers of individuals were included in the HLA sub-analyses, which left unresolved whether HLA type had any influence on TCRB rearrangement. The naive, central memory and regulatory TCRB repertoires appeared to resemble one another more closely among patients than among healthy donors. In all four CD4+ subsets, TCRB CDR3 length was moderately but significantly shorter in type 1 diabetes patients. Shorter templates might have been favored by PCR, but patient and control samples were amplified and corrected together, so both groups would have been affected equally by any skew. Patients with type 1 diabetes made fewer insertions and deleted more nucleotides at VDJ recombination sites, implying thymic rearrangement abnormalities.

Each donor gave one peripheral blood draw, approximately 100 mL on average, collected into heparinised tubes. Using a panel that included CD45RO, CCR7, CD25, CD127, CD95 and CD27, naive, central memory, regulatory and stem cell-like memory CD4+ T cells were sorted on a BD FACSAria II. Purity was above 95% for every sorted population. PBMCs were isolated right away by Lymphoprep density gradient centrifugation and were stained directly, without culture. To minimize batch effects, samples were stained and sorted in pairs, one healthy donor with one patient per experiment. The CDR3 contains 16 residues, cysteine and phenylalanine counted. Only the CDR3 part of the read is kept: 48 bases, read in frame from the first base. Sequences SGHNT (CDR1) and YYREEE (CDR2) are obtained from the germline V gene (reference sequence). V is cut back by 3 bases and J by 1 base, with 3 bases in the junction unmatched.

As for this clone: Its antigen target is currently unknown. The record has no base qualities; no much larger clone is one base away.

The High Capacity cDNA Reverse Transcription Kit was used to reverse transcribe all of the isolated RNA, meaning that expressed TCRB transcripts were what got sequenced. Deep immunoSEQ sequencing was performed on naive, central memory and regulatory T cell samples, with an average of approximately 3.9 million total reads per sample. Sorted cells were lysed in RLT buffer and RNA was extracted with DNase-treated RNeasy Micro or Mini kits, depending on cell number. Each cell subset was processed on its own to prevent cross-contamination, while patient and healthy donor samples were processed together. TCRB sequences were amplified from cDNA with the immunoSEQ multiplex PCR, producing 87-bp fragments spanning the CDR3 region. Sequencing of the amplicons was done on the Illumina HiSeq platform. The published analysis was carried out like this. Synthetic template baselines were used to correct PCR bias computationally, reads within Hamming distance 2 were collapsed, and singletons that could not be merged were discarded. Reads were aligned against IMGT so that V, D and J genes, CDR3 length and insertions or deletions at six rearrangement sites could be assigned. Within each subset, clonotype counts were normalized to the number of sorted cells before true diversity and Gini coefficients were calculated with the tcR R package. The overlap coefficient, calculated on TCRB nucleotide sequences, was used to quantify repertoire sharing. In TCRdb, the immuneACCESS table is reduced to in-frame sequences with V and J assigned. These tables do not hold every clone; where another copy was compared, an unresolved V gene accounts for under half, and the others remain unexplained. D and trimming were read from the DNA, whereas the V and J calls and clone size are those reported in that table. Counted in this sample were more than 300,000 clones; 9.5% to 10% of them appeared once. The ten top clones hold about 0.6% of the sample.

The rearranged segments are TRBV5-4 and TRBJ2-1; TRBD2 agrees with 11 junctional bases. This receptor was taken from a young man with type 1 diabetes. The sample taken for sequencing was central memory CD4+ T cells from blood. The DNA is TGTGCCAGCAGCTCCGGACTAGCGGGTTCCTACAATGAGCAGTTCTTC. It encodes CASSSGLAGSYNEQFF.